This T cell receptor beta chain originates from a study of PD-1 blockade in classical Hodgkin lymphoma (dated by TCRdb to about 2020). Concerning the study at large: Nivolumab dosing was 3 mg/kg intravenously every 2 weeks, continuing until either disease progression or unacceptable toxicity. A peripheral blood immune signature of response to PD-1 blockade in classical Hodgkin lymphoma was defined using TCR beta sequencing and CyTOF.

The CDR3, from cysteine to phenylalanine, totals 19 residues. Only the CDR3 portion is preserved as DNA: 57 bases, with reading frame beginning at the first base. Between the V and J ends, shortened by 4 bases and 2 bases respectively, the junction contains 25 bases. CDR1 and CDR2, looked up from the germline V gene, are SNHLY and FYNNEI. Taken with the paper, the label for time point translates to: cycle 4 day 1 (C4D1), after 6 weeks of nivolumab. All trial patients had relapsed after autologous stem cell transplantation, with cohorts A, B and C differing in prior brentuximab vedotin exposure. The trial cohort comprised about 60 patients with relapsed/refractory classical Hodgkin lymphoma whose best overall responses were complete response, partial response or progressive disease. Single-agent nivolumab was administered to trial patients in the multi-cohort phase II CheckMate 205 trial. An independent review committee assessed best overall response using the 2007 International Working Group response criteria. Trial PBMCs were collected immediately before nivolumab initiation (C1D1) and during therapy at cycle 2 day 1 and cycle 4 day 1. After peripheral blood was drawn into 8 mL Vacutainer Cell Preparation Tubes, PBMCs were isolated by centrifugation and then cryopreserved.

Notes on this clone: The target of this receptor is not known. No much larger clone exists at a distance of one base, and base qualities are not known.

What the research found in general, with its limitations: Newly diagnosed patients were reported to have lower baseline TCR diversity than healthy donors, and relapsed/refractory patients were reported to have lower baseline TCR diversity still. CD4+ but not CD8+ TCR diversity rose significantly by C4D1 (p=0.0027 vs p=0.16), most apparent in complete responders (p=0.02). Only a single clinical trial cohort was studied, and what caused the repertoire differences, possibly disease activity or prior therapy, remained undefined. Trial patients with a complete response had baseline diversity similar to that of newly diagnosed patients, while partial responders and progressors had significantly lower diversity. Lower diversity was observed in patients in whom nivolumab was started less than 1 year after ASCT, and these patients were excluded from later analyses so that confounding by immune reconstitution would be avoided.

The Qiagen DNeasy kit was used to extract genomic DNA from unsorted PBMCs and from the negatively selected CD4+ and CD8+ fractions. Amplification of TCR beta CDR3 regions was done by immunoSEQ multiplex PCR with primers that anneal to V and J segments. A synthetic immune receptor repertoire was used to minimize amplification bias, and any residual bias was removed computationally once sequencing was done. The published analysis was carried out like this. Repertoire diversity was quantified as the Shannon entropy index using custom Python scripts. Unsorted, CD4+ and CD8+ repertoires were examined separately, except in combined analyses, for which CD4+ and CD8+ sequences were merged in silico. Clonal expansion was defined as a frequency increase of at least 2-fold after treatment compared with C1D1, and clones undetected at baseline were assigned a pseudocount of 0.5. Singleton clones were defined as clones with 0 or 1 copy at C1D1, and non-singleton clones were defined as clones with 2 or more copies. Clones expanded in unsorted samples were annotated as CD4+, CD8+ or unknown by matching protein sequences in sorted samples from the same patient. Diversity changes from C1D1 to C4D1 were tested in paired samples using Wilcoxon tests. TCRdb holds this immuneACCESS table with in-frame rearrangements only. Some clones are missing; in checked studies, unresolved V genes explain under half, and the rest has no known cause. D and trimming were read from the DNA, whereas the V and J calls and clone size are those reported in that table. Counted in this sample were about 93,000 clones; around 80% of them appeared once. Of the sample, 9.4% is held by the ten largest clones.

This sequence originates from a human donor with classical Hodgkin lymphoma. Sequences were derived from peripheral blood mononuclear cells (PBMCs), sampled before the fourth cycle of nivolumab. The V and J segments used are TRBV2 and TRBJ2-3; the D gene assignment is perhaps TRBD1 or TRBD2, with each matching 5 bases. The CDR3 reads as follows: CASSGILYSGPSATDTQYF. The sequenced DNA: TGTGCCAGCAGTGGAATACTCTATTCGGGACCGTCGGCCACAGATACGCAGTATTTT.